This T cell receptor beta chain was observed in a study of Ad26.COV2.S vaccination and SARS-CoV-2 variants. Method: immunoSEQ multiplex PCR; TCRdb's copy keeps in-frame clones and lacks some. The data show some 290,000 clones, just under 85% seen once. CDR3 length: 13 amino acids. From germline, CDR1 is MNHNY and CDR2 SVGAGI (reference sequence). V lost 3 bases and J lost 3, with 9 bases in between. Treatment given: 19 received Ad26.COV2.S at low or high dose, single or two shots; 5 received placebo; per-sample allocation not given. The samples date from day 63 after the first vaccine or placebo injection. An adult of 18-55 years in Boston served as donor.

The sequenced sample was peripheral blood, obtained in a trial of Ad26.COV2.S vaccine versus placebo. This receptor was obtained from a person between 18 and 59 years old who received the Ad26.COV2.S COVID-19 vaccine or a placebo. This chain links TRBV6-6 with TRBJ2-7; D not resolved. This CDR3 reads CASSYGLIYEQYF. The CDR3 nucleotides are TGTGCCAGCAGTTATGGGCTGATCTACGAGCAGTACTTC.